These 18 T cell receptor beta chains came from one sample sequenced in a study of cytomegalovirus exposure and HLA in healthy donors. Profiled with immunoSEQ multiplex PCR; TCRdb holds only in-frame clones, not every one. The sample lists 45,000 to 65,000 clones, 93% occurring once. The sequenced sample was PBMCs. The receptors were sampled from a woman in her late teens or twenties in good health and CMV-seropositive.

This chain uses TRBV5-4 with TRBJ2-2, with unresolved D. Germline values: CDR1 SGHNT, CDR2 YYREEE (reference sequence). The CDR3 is made up of 15 amino acids. Trimming removed 4 bases from V and 0 bases from J, with 10 bases in between. In DNA, the CDR3 is TGTGCCAGCAGCCTTTCACGGTCGAACACCGGGGAGCTGTTTTTT. This translates into CASSLSRSNTGELFF. Full variable domain (rest looked up from reference TRBV5-4 and TRBJ2-2): ETGVTQSPTHLIKTRGQQVTLRCSSQSGHNTVSWYQQALGQGPQFIFQYYREEENGRGNFPPRFSGLQFPNYSSELNVNALELDDSALYLCASSLSRSNTGELFFGEGSRLTVL.

This clone has just one count. The chain uses TRBV28 and TRBJ2-3; 8 nucleotides align to TRBD1. The CDR3 has 16 residues. With V trimmed by 4 bases and J by 5 bases, 11 bases remained unmatched. Germline V gene sequence: CDR1 MDHEN, CDR2 SYDVKM. CDR3 in amino acids: CASSSQGAGSIDTQYF. Here the CDR3 DNA reads TGTGCCAGCAGTTCGCAGGGGGCGGGGTCCATAGATACGCAGTATTTT.

The rearrangement joins TRBV7-9 to TRBJ2-2; 8 bases fit TRBD1. This CDR3 is built from 19 residues. Looked up from germline, CDR1 is SEHNR and CDR2 is FQNEAQ (reference sequence). Unmatched junction bases numbered 18, after V lost 5 bases and J lost 4 bases. The CDR3 DNA follows: TGTGCCAGCAGCACTCCCATCGCGACAGGGGATTTTGGCACCGGGGAGCTGTTTTTT. This sequence encodes CASSTPIATGDFGTGELFF.

The rearrangement joins TRBV5-6 to TRBJ2-3; TRBD1 aligns across 9 bases. V shed 2 bases, J shed 2 bases, and the junction held 6 bases outside the gene matches. There are 16 residues in the CDR3. Germline V gives CDR1 SGHDT, CDR2 YYEEEE. The CDR3, as DNA: TGTGCCAGCAGCTTCCTAGGACAGGGGAACACAGATACGCAGTATTTT. Encoded protein: CASSFLGQGNTDTQYF.

The chain employs TRBV28 and TRBJ2-7, with 7 positions matching TRBD1. V was pared by 6 bases and J by 0 bases, with 8 bases of the junction left unmatched. In germline, CDR1 is MDHEN, CDR2 SYDVKM. The CDR3 runs to 15 residues. The CDR3 sequence: CASSTQGTVSYEQYF. The DNA for the CDR3 is TGTGCCAGCAGCACACAGGGGACAGTCTCCTACGAGCAGTACTTC.

The DNA of the CDR3 is TGTGCCAGCAGCCCTGGGACAGGGGAAGGAGTTAACTATGGCTACACCTTC. It is translated as CASSPGTGEGVNYGYTF. The chain is built from TRBV27 and TRBJ1-2; TRBD1 matches at 10 bases. The trim removed 6 bases at V and 1 base at J, leaving 11 bases unmatched. From germline, CDR1 is MNHEY and CDR2 SMNVEV (reference sequence). This CDR3 comprises 17 residues.

The chain uses TRBV10-3 and TRBJ1-1; no clear D gene. CDR1 and CDR2 from the germline V gene are ENHRY and SYGVKD. Between the trimmed V and J ends, which lost 3 bases and 1 base, there was a span of 6 bases. The CDR3 sequence is 13 residues long. This CDR3 reads CAISESENTEAFF. The CDR3, as DNA: TGTGCCATCAGTGAATCAGAGAACACTGAAGCTTTCTTT.

This clone was found a few times. The chain uses TRBV6-1 and TRBJ1-2; tentatively, D is TRBD1 (6 bases). The CDR3 length is 16 residues. Trimming took 4 bases from V and 5 from J, leaving 20 bases between them. In germline, CDR1 is MNHNS, CDR2 SASEGT. CDR3 residues: CASSVGPDRTTYGYTF. CDR3 nucleotides: TGTGCCAGCAGTGTAGGACCGGACAGAACTACTTATGGCTACACCTTC.

This sequence joins TRBV1 and TRBJ1-6. TRBV1 is a documented pseudogene. The CDR3 has 12 amino acids. CDR3: CTREVGITPLHF. In DNA, the CDR3 is TGCACCAGGGAGGTAGGGATAACACCCCTCCACTTT.

In DNA form, the CDR3 reads TGTGCCAGCAGTTACCGACTAGCGATGAACACCGGGGAGCTGTTTTTT. Encoded protein: CASSYRLAMNTGELFF. The rearrangement joins TRBV27 to TRBJ2-2; TRBD2 aligns across 8 bases. CDR1 MNHEY and CDR2 SMNVEV come from the germline V gene (reference sequence). CDR3 size: 16 residues. Trimming took 4 bases from V and 1 from J; bases not matched to a gene: 5.

V and J are TRBV19 and TRBJ2-4; 7 nucleotides agree with TRBD1. The CDR3 is 16 residues long. Germline V CDR1 and CDR2: LNHDA, SQIVND (reference sequence). Trimming took 6 bases from V and 0 from J; bases not matched to a gene: 8. The CDR3 DNA reads as TGTGCCAGTAGCACGACAGGGACCCTAGCCAAAAACATTCAGTACTTC. It yields the protein CASSTTGTLAKNIQYF. Together with reference TRBV19 and TRBJ2-4, the CDR3 gives the full variable domain: DGGITQSPKYLFRKEGQNVTLSCEQNLNHDAMYWYRQDPGQGLRLIYYSQIVNDFQKGDIAEGYSVSREKKESFPLTVTSAQKNPTAFYLCASSTTGTLAKNIQYFGAGTRLSVL.

The chain links TRBV5-8 to TRBJ2-6; D call uncertain. Trimming removed 1 base from V and 3 bases from J, with 5 bases in between. The CDR3 loop spans 14 amino acids. CDR1 and CDR2 from the germline V gene are SGHTS and YDEGEE. The CDR3 DNA is TGTGCCAGCAGCTTGCCGGGTGGGGCCAACGTCCTGACTTTC. Its translation: CASSLPGGANVLTF.

The chain links TRBV4-3 to TRBJ2-7; 8 bases map to TRBD2. The CDR3 extends over 15 amino acids. The V gene end was trimmed by 0 bases and the J gene end by 4 bases; junction bases not matched to a gene: 5. Germline V gene lookup returns CDR1 LGHNA and CDR2 YSLEER. CDR3 in amino acids: CASSQDRSGGYEQYF. The CDR3 DNA follows: TGCGCCAGCAGCCAAGATCGGAGCGGGGGTTACGAGCAGTACTTC.

The gene calls are TRBV23-1 and TRBJ2-5; 10 bases are a match to TRBD1. TRBV23-1 is placed among ORFs of uncertain function. V shed 3 bases, J shed 3 bases, and the junction held 4 bases outside the gene matches. The CDR3 is 15 residues long. This CDR3 is CASSQPGTGEETQYF. The DNA for the CDR3 is TGCGCCAGCAGTCAGCCCGGGACAGGGGAAGAGACCCAGTACTTC.

The genes are TRBV19 and TRBJ2-4; a weak D match, TRBD1 (5 bases). This CDR3 region has 18 residues. Deletions cut 0 bases from V and 0 bases from J, with 15 bases between. Per germline, CDR1 LNHDA and CDR2 SQIVND (reference sequence). CDR3 residues: CASSIDSTGYLAKNIQYF. The CDR3 bases are TGTGCCAGTAGTATAGATTCCACAGGTTATCTAGCCAAAAACATTCAGTACTTC.

The chain links TRBV5-1 to TRBJ2-1; 9 nucleotides align to TRBD2. V trimming: 4 bases; J trimming: 2 bases; junction bases outside the gene matches: 4. Germline CDR1 reads SGHRS; CDR2 reads YFSETQ. CDR3 length equals 15 residues. The CDR3 reads CASSESGGTYNEQFF. CDR3 nucleotides: TGCGCCAGCAGCGAAAGCGGGGGGACCTACAATGAGCAGTTCTTC.

The rearrangement joins TRBV4-3 to TRBJ1-1; 7 positions match TRBD1. The CDR3 spans 15 residues. J lost 5 bases, V lost 2 bases, and 8 bases had no gene match. Germline V lookup: CDR1 LGHNA, CDR2 YSLEER. This CDR3 is CASSQSDREETEAFF. As DNA, the CDR3 is TGCGCCAGCAGCCAATCAGACAGGGAGGAAACTGAAGCTTTCTTT.

This chain connects TRBV2 to TRBJ2-2; 9 bases match TRBD2. This CDR3 spans 15 amino acids. With V trimmed by 9 bases and J by 5 bases, 10 bases remained unmatched. Germline V gene data show CDR1 as SNHLY and CDR2 as FYNNEI. In nucleotides, the CDR3 is TGTGCCAGTGTAGCGGGGGCAAGGAGTACCGGGGAGCTGTTTTTT. Its translation: CASVAGARSTGELFF.